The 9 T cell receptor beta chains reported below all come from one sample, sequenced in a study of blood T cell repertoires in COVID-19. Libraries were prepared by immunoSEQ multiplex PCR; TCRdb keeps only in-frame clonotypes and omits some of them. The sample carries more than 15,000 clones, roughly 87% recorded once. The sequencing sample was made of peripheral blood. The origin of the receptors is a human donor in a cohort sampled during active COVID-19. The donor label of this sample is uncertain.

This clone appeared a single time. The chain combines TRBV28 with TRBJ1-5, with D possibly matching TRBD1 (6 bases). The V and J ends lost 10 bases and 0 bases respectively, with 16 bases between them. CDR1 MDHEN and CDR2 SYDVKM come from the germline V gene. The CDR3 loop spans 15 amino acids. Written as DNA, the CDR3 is TGTGCCACCCTCGAGAGGGGGTATAGCAATCAGCCCCAGCATTTT. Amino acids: CATLERGYSNQPQHF.

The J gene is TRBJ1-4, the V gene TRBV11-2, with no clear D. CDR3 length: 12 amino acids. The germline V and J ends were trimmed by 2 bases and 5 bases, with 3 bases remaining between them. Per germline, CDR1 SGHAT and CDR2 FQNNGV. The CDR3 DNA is TGTGCCAGCAGCTTATCGAATGAAAAACTGTTTTTT. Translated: CASSLSNEKLFF.

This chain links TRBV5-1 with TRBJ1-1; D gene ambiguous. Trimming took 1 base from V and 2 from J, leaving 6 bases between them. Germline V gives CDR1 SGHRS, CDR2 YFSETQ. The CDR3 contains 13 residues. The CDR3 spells CASSLRQNTEAFF. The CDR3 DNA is TGCGCCAGCAGCTTGCGACAAAACACTGAAGCTTTCTTT.

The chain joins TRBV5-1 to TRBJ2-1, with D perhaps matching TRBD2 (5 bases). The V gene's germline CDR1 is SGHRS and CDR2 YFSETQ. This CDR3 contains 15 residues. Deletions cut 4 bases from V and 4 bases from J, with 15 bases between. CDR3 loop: CASSPQWESYNEQFF. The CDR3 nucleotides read TGCGCCAGCAGCCCCCAATGGGAGAGTTACAATGAGCAGTTCTTC.

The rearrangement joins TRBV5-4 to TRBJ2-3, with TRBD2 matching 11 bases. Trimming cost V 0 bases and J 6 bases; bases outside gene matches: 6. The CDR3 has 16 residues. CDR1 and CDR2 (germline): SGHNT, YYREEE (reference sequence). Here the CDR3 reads CASSLATSGRPDTQYF. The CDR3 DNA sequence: TGTGCCAGCAGCTTGGCCACTAGCGGGAGACCCGATACGCAGTATTTT.

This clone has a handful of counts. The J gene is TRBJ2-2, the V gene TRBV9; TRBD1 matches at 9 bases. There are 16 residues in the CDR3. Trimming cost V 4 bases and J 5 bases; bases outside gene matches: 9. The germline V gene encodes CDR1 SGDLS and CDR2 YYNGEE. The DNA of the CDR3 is TGTGCCAGCAGCCCTCAAGGGACAGGGTTGACCGGGGAGCTGTTTTTT. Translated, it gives CASSPQGTGLTGELFF. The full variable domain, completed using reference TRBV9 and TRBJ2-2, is DSGVTQTPKHLITATGQRVTLRCSPRSGDLSVYWYQQSLDQGLQFLIQYYNGEERAKGNILERFSAQQFPDLHSELNLSSLELGDSALYFCASSPQGTGLTGELFFGEGSRLTVL.

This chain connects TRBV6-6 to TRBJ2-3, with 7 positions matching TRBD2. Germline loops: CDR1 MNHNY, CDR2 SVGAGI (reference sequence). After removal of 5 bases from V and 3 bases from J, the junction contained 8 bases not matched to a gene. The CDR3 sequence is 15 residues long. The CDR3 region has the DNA TGTGCCAGCAGTCCGCCGGGAGGTTGGACAGATACGCAGTATTTT. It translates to CASSPPGGWTDTQYF.

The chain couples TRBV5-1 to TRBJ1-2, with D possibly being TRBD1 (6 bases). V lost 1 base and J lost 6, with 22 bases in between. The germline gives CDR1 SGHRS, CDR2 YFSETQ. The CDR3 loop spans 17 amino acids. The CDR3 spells CASSLSGRGSTPNGYTF. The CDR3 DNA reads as TGCGCCAGCAGCTTGTCTGGCAGGGGCTCTACCCCTAATGGCTACACCTTC.

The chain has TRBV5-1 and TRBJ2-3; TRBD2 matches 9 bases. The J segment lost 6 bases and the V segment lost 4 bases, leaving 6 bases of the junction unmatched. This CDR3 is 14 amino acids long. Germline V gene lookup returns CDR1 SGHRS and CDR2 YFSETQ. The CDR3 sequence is CASSLPSGKDTQYF. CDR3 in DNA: TGCGCCAGCAGCCTACCTAGCGGGAAGGATACGCAGTATTTT.